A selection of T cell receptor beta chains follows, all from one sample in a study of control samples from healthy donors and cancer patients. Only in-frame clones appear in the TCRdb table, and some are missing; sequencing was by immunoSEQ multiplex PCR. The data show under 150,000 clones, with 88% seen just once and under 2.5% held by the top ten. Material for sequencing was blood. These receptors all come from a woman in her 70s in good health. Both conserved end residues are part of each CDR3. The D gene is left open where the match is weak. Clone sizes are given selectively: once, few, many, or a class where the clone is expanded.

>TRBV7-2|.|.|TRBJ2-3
CASSLRGVTDTQYF
TGTGCCAGCAGCTTAAGAGGGGTCACAGATACGCAGTATTTT
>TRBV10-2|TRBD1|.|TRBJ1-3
CASSLGQGNTIYF
TGCGCCAGCAGCTTGGGACAGGGGAACACCATATATTTT
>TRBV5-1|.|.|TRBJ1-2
CASSSQGSGYTF
TGCGCCAGCAGCTCCCAGGGTTCTGGCTACACCTTC
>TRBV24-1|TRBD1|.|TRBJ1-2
CATSDPTDRGLYGYTF
TGTGCCACCAGTGACCCCACTGACAGGGGGCTATATGGCTACACCTTC
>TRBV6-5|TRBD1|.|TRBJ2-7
CASSYSDRVRGEQYF
TGTGCCAGCAGTTACTCGGACAGGGTTAGGGGCGAGCAGTACTTC
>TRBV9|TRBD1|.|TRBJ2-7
CASSLFGTGADEQYF
TGTGCCAGCAGCCTCTTTGGGACAGGGGCCGACGAGCAGTACTTC
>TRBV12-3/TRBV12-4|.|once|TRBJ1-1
CASSWTENTEAFF
TGTGCCAGCAGTTGGACAGAGAACACTGAAGCTTTCTTT
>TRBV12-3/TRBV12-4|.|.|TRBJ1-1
CASSFTVNTEAFF
TGTGCCAGCAGTTTTACGGTGAACACTGAAGCTTTCTTT
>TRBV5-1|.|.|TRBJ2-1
CASSSESGNEQFF
TGCGCCAGCAGCTCAGAGTCAGGCAATGAGCAGTTCTTC
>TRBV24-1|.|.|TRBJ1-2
CATSERPYGYTF
TGTGCCACCAGTGAAAGACCGTATGGCTACACCTTC
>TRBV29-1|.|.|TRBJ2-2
CSVALLGGRSGELFF
TGCAGCGTTGCCCTTTTGGGGGGGCGGTCCGGGGAGCTGTTTTTT
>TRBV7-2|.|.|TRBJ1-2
CASSLFGRGVGGGGYTF
TGTGCCAGCAGCTTATTCGGCAGGGGAGTAGGAGGGGGAGGCTACACCTTC
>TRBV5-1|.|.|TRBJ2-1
CASSVGAGNEQFF
TGCGCCAGCAGCGTTGGGGCGGGGAATGAGCAGTTCTTC
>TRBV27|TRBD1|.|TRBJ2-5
CASSSNRGLGSQYF
TGTGCCAGCAGTTCCAACAGGGGGCTCGGGTCCCAGTACTTC
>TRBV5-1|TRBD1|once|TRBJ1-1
CASSFQGDTEAFF
TGCGCCAGCAGCTTCCAGGGGGACACTGAAGCTTTCTTT
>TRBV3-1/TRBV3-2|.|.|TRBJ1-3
CASSHRQGHSGNTIYF
TGTGCCAGCAGCCATCGTCAGGGTCACTCTGGAAACACCATATATTTT
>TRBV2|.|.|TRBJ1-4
CASSAPPGNEKLFF
TGTGCCAGCAGTGCTCCCCCGGGGAATGAAAAACTGTTTTTT
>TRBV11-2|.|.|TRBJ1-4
CASSLGGIIGGTNEKLFF
TGTGCCAGCAGCTTAGGGGGGATTATCGGCGGAACTAATGAAAAACTGTTTTTT
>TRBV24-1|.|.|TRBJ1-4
CATSDVGEGDEKLFF
TGTGCCACCAGTGATGTCGGGGAGGGAGATGAAAAACTGTTTTTT
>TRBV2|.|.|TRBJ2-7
CASSEDVGNISYEQYF
TGTGCCAGCAGTGAAGACGTGGGGAATATCTCCTACGAGCAGTACTTC
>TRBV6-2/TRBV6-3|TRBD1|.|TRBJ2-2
CASSCVPDRGPGELFF
TGTGCCAGCAGTTGTGTTCCGGACAGGGGCCCCGGGGAGCTGTTTTTT
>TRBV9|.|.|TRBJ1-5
CASGPTAYSNQPQHF
TGTGCCAGCGGACCCACAGCATATAGCAATCAGCCCCAGCATTTT
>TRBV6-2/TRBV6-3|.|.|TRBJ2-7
CASSSPPPREQYF
TGTGCCAGCAGTTCCCCCCCACCCCGCGAGCAGTACTTC
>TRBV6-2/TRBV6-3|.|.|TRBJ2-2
CASSYRTWGTGELFF
TGTGCCAGCAGTTACAGGACCTGGGGCACCGGGGAGCTGTTTTTT
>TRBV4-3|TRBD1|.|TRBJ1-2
CASSQERQGASGYTF
TGCGCCAGCAGCCAAGAGCGCCAGGGGGCGAGTGGCTACACCTTC
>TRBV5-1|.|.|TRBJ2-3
CASSLRGGDTQYF
TGCGCCAGCAGCCTGAGAGGGGGGGATACGCAGTATTTT
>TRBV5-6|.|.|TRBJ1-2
CASSLTYGLHGYTF
TGTGCCAGCAGCTTGACTTACGGGTTGCATGGCTACACCTTC
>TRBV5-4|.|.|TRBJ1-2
CASSPGGENYGYTF
TGTGCCAGCAGCCCGGGGGGGGAGAACTATGGCTACACCTTC
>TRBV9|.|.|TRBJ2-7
CASSAGDFQYEQYF
TGTGCCAGCAGCGCGGGTGACTTTCAATACGAGCAGTACTTC
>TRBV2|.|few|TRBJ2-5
CASTGSSGAPETQYF
TGTGCCAGCACAGGGAGCTCCGGTGCTCCGGAGACCCAGTACTTC
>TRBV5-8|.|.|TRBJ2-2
CASSWGVLTGELFF
TGTGCCAGCAGCTGGGGGGTGTTGACCGGGGAGCTGTTTTTT
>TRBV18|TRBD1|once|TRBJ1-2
CASSPRQGPYGYTF
TGTGCCAGCTCACCGAGACAGGGACCCTATGGCTACACCTTC
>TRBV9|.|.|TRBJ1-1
CASSVGDTQGVNTEAFF
TGTGCCAGCAGCGTAGGGGACACCCAAGGGGTGAACACTGAAGCTTTCTTT
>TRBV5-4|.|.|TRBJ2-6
CASSPGGRRGVSGANVLTF
TGTGCCAGCAGCCCCGGGGGCCGTCGGGGCGTCTCTGGGGCCAACGTCCTGACTTTC
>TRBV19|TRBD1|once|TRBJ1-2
CASSIGQGQNYGYTF
TGTGCCAGTAGTATCGGACAGGGGCAGAACTATGGCTACACCTTC
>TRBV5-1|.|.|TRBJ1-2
CASSPAGPLAEGYTF
TGCGCCAGCAGCCCGGCAGGCCCCCTCGCGGAAGGCTACACCTTC
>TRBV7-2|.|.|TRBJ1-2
CASSLSTGNANYGYTF
TGTGCCAGCAGCTTATCCACAGGGAACGCTAACTATGGCTACACCTTC
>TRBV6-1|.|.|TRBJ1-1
CASSEKIGDTEAFF
TGTGCCAGCAGTGAAAAGATAGGGGACACTGAAGCTTTCTTT
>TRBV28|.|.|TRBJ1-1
CASSTSGPNTEAFF
TGTGCCAGCAGCACATCGGGCCCGAACACTGAAGCTTTCTTT
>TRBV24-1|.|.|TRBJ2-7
CATSDLGSYEQYF
TGTGCCACCAGTGATTTGGGCAGCTACGAGCAGTACTTC
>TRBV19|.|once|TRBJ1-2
CASSRDRQSNYGYTF
TGTGCCAGTAGTAGAGACAGGCAAAGTAACTATGGCTACACCTTC
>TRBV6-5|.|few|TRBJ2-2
CASSMSGGDTGELFF
TGTGCCAGCTCAATGTCGGGTGGTGATACCGGGGAGCTGTTTTTT
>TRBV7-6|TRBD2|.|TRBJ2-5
CASSSPGGGCEPYQETQYF
TGTGCCAGCAGCTCACCCGGGGGGGGCTGCGAACCGTACCAAGAGACCCAGTACTTC
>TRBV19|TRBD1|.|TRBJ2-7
CASKPTGGDSVEQYF
TGTGCCAGTAAGCCCACAGGGGGCGATTCCGTTGAGCAGTACTTC
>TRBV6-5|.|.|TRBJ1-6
CASNSGGLNSPLHF
TGTGCCAGCAACTCGGGGGGATTGAATTCACCCCTCCACTTT
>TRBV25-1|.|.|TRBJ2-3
CASTDRVRGTDTQYF
TGTGCCAGCACCGACCGCGTTCGGGGCACAGATACGCAGTATTTT
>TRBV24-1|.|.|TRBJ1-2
CATSGGGGLDYGYTF
TGTGCCACCAGTGGCGGGGGGGGGCTGGACTATGGCTACACCTTC
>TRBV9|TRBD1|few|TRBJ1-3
CASSVVDRGNTIYF
TGTGCCAGCAGCGTAGTGGACAGGGGAAACACCATATATTTT
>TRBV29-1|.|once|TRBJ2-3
CSVEGDTDTQYF
TGCAGCGTTGAAGGGGACACAGATACGCAGTATTTT
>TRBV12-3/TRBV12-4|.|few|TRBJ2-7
CASSLDGKSEQYF
TGTGCCAGCAGTTTAGATGGCAAGAGCGAGCAGTACTTC
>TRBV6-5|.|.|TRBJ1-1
CASMPILENTEAFF
TGTGCCAGCATGCCGATTTTGGAGAACACTGAAGCTTTCTTT
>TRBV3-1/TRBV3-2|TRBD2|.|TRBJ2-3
CASSQASGGADTQYF
TGTGCCAGCAGCCAAGCCAGCGGGGGGGCAGATACGCAGTATTTT
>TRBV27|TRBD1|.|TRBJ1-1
CASSHRGPTEAFF
TGTGCCAGCTCTCACAGGGGGCCCACTGAAGCTTTCTTT
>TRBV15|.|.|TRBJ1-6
CATSRDQLRSPLHF
TGTGCCACCAGCAGAGATCAATTGCGTTCACCCCTCCACTTT
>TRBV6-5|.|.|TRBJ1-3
CASSSPRGTLGNTIYF
TGTGCCAGCAGTTCCCCCCGGGGGACTCTGGGAAACACCATATATTTT
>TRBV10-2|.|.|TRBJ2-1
CASSDPDSSSYNEQFF
TGCGCCAGCAGTGACCCCGACTCCAGCTCCTACAATGAGCAGTTCTTC
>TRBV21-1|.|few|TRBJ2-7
CASSKVARGDEQYF
TGTGCCAGCAGCAAAGTGGCGAGGGGGGACGAGCAGTACTTC
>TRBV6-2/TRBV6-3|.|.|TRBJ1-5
CASSPRRAGRNQPQHF
TGTGCCAGCAGTCCGCGCCGGGCAGGCCGCAATCAGCCCCAGCATTTT
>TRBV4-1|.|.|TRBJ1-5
CASSRTGTVQPQHF
TGCGCCAGCAGCCGCACAGGGACGGTCCAGCCCCAGCATTTT